These T cell receptor beta chains were read from a single sample in a study of circulating CD8 cells and anti-PD-1 response in melanoma. MiXCR, run by TCRdb on the reads, gives a single entry per CDR3 protein. The table has 500 to 800 distinct CDR3 sequences, approximately 9.9% seen once; the top ten hold approximately 40%. The sample consisted of CD8+ T cells from PBMCs, taken at baseline or after one month of anti-PD-1 therapy (not recorded which). These TCRs come from a human donor with melanoma. Each CDR3 is given with its conserved first and last residue. The D gene is left open where the match is weak. Clone size is stated in some rows and not others, as once, few, many or a class when expanded.

clone size	D gene	J gene	V gene	CDR3 protein	CDR3 DNA
hyperexpanded	.	TRBJ2-3	TRBV19	CASSLKRDWENF	TGTGCCAGTAGTCTTAAAAGGGACTGGGAGAATTTT
hyperexpanded	TRBD2	TRBJ2-5	TRBV7-3	CASSPAGAGETQYF	TGTGCCAGCAGTCCAGCGGGAGCCGGAGAGACCCAGTACTTC
medium-sized	TRBD1	TRBJ1-2	TRBV29-1	CSGRDSYGYTF	TGCAGCGGCCGGGACAGCTATGGCTACACCTTC
medium-sized	.	TRBJ2-5	TRBV12-3/TRBV12-4	CASRTGTDPETQYF	TGTGCCAGCAGAACCGGGACGGACCCGGAGACCCAGTACTTC
medium-sized	.	TRBJ1-5	TRBV27	CASSLFWDQPQHF	TGTGCCAGCAGTTTATTTTGGGATCAGCCCCAGCATTTT
large	TRBD1	TRBJ2-3	TRBV2	CASRTGGWDTQYF	TGTGCCAGTAGGACAGGGGGTTGGGATACGCAGTATTTT
medium-sized	.	TRBJ2-2	TRBV27	CASSSGTTHTGELFF	TGTGCCAGCAGTTCCGGGACAACTCACACCGGGGAGCTGTTTTTT
large	.	TRBJ2-1	TRBV2	CASSESSTPYNEQFF	TGTGCCAGCAGTGAATCCTCGACCCCTTACAATGAGCAGTTCTTC
.	.	TRBJ1-2	TRBV13	CASSLNGGVYGYTF	TGTGCCAGCAGCTTAAACGGAGGGGTTTATGGCTACACCTTC
medium-sized	.	TRBJ1-1	TRBV7-2	CASSLTWGTNTEAFF	TGTGCCAGCAGCTTAACATGGGGGACGAACACTGAAGCTTTCTTT
medium-sized	.	TRBJ1-6	TRBV29-1	CSVVEGESGSPLHF	TGCAGCGTTGTAGAGGGCGAGTCGGGTTCACCCCTCCACTTT
medium-sized	TRBD1	TRBJ2-5	TRBV28	CASSSLTGGGETQYF	TGTGCCAGCAGTTCCCTCACAGGGGGCGGAGAGACCCAGTACTTC
.	.	TRBJ2-1	TRBV20-1	CSADLSGGDSTNEQFF	TGCAGTGCTGACCTCAGTGGGGGCGACTCCACCAATGAGCAGTTCTTC
medium-sized	.	TRBJ2-3	TRBV27	CASSLGGNTQYF	TGTGCCAGCAGTTTAGGAGGGAATACGCAGTATTTT
medium-sized	.	TRBJ1-1	TRBV7-3	CASSLMAVNTEAFF	TGTGCCAGCAGCTTAATGGCGGTAAACACTGAAGCTTTCTTT
large	.	TRBJ1-4	TRBV28	CASGSSGSNEKLFF	TGTGCCAGCGGGTCGTCAGGTTCTAATGAAAAACTGTTTTTT
.	.	TRBJ2-1	TRBV30	CACSVDGPREFF	TGTGCCTGTAGTGTTGACGGCCCGAGGGAGTTCTTC
medium-sized	TRBD2	TRBJ2-3	TRBV24-1	CATSDEAGGPTDTQYF	TGTGCCACCAGTGATGAGGCGGGAGGCCCCACAGATACGCAGTATTTT
.	TRBD2	TRBJ2-7	TRBV30	CAWSVRLAGVRSYEQYF	TGTGCCTGGAGTGTCAGACTAGCGGGAGTTCGGTCCTACGAGCAGTACTTC
medium-sized	TRBD2	TRBJ2-3	TRBV27	CASNTAGGPDTQYF	TGTGCCAGCAATACAGCGGGGGGGCCAGATACGCAGTATTTT
medium-sized	.	TRBJ2-3	TRBV5-5	CASSSEGAGASDTQYF	TGTGCCAGCAGCTCCGAAGGGGCGGGGGCCTCAGATACGCAGTATTTT
medium-sized	.	TRBJ2-3	TRBV30	CACPPPADSTDTQYF	TGTGCCTGCCCCCCCCCGGCAGATTCTACAGATACGCAGTATTTT
large	.	TRBJ2-1	TRBV24-1	CATSDRWGPSDNEQFF	TGTGCCACCAGTGACCGTTGGGGCCCCTCAGACAATGAGCAGTTCTTC
large	.	TRBJ2-3	TRBV9	CASSVARSTSTDTQYF	TGTGCCAGCAGCGTAGCTCGTAGTACTAGCACAGATACGCAGTATTTT
medium-sized	.	TRBJ1-2	TRBV29-1	CSVDAGRKEDYGYTF	TGCAGCGTTGACGCGGGACGGAAAGAGGACTATGGCTACACCTTC
medium-sized	TRBD2	TRBJ2-3	TRBV28	CASSLLSGIRGTDTQYF	TGTGCCAGCAGTTTACTTAGCGGGATAAGAGGAACAGATACGCAGTATTTT
.	.	TRBJ2-4	TRBV5-4	CASRILPQGAKNIQYF	TGTGCCAGCAGGATCCTCCCACAGGGAGCCAAAAACATTCAGTACTTC
.	TRBD1	TRBJ1-2	TRBV28	CASSDAGGANGYTF	TGTGCCAGCAGTGACGCAGGGGGCGCGAATGGCTACACCTTC
medium-sized	TRBD1	TRBJ1-1	TRBV19	CASSMDRGSGLRAFF	TGTGCCAGTAGTATGGACAGGGGATCCGGTTTACGAGCTTTCTTT
medium-sized	.	TRBJ2-3	TRBV11-2	CASSLGTDTQYF	TGTGCCAGCAGCTTAGGAACCGATACGCAGTATTTT
medium-sized	.	TRBJ2-3	TRBV28	CATRAEDARTDTQYF	TGTGCCACCCGCGCTGAGGACGCCCGCACAGATACGCAGTATTTT
large	TRBD2	TRBJ2-2	TRBV20-1	CSARLAGDTGELFF	TGCAGTGCTAGACTAGCGGGAGACACCGGGGAGCTGTTTTTT
medium-sized	.	TRBJ2-1	TRBV7-2	CASSQQGFSYNEQFF	TGTGCCAGCAGCCAACAGGGATTCTCCTACAATGAGCAGTTCTTC
large	TRBD1	TRBJ2-1	TRBV27	CASSWTGSNEQFF	TGTGCCAGCAGTTGGACAGGGTCCAATGAGCAGTTCTTC
hyperexpanded	TRBD2	TRBJ2-1	TRBV5-8	CASLETSGYNEQFF	TGTGCCAGCTTGGAGACTAGCGGCTACAATGAGCAGTTCTTC
large	.	TRBJ2-2	TRBV6-2/TRBV6-3	CASSYEAAGSGELFF	TGTGCCAGCAGTTACGAGGCCGCAGGATCCGGGGAGCTGTTTTTT
.	.	TRBJ1-1	TRBV19	CASTRGMNTEAFF	TGTGCCAGTACCCGGGGGATGAACACTGAAGCTTTCTTT
medium-sized	.	TRBJ2-1	TRBV28	CASSLLVYEQFF	TGTGCCAGCAGTTTATTAGTCTATGAGCAGTTCTTC
medium-sized	TRBD1	TRBJ2-5	TRBV27	CASSAPQGARSWETQYF	TGTGCCAGCAGTGCCCCTCAGGGGGCGCGATCTTGGGAGACCCAGTACTTC
medium-sized	.	TRBJ1-5	TRBV19	CASSTGPISNQPQHF	TGTGCCAGTAGTACTGGACCGATTAGCAATCAGCCCCAGCATTTT
large	TRBD2	TRBJ2-1	TRBV28	CASSWISGGYEQFF	TGTGCCAGCAGTTGGATAAGCGGGGGATACGAGCAGTTCTTC
few	.	TRBJ2-3	TRBV5-6	CASSRGNPRDTQYF	TGTGCCAGCAGCCGCGGGAATCCTCGAGATACGCAGTATTTT
large	.	TRBJ1-1	TRBV5-5	CASSLQGDTEAFF	TGTGCCAGCAGCCTACAGGGTGACACTGAAGCTTTCTTT
.	.	TRBJ2-1	TRBV25-1	CASSEADEQFF	TGTGCCAGCAGTGAAGCGGATGAGCAGTTCTTC
large	.	TRBJ2-7	TRBV2	CAGGRQEQYF	TGTGCCGGAGGGAGGCAGGAGCAGTACTTC
medium-sized	TRBD2	TRBJ2-7	TRBV6-2/TRBV6-3	CASSHGLAGAYEQYF	TGTGCCAGCAGTCACGGACTAGCGGGAGCCTACGAGCAGTACTTC
large	.	TRBJ1-1	TRBV18	CASSPPYRHRNTEAFF	TGTGCCAGCTCACCACCGTACAGACATAGGAACACTGAAGCTTTCTTT
large	.	TRBJ1-1	TRBV14	CASSQREPNTEAFF	TGTGCCAGCAGCCAACGGGAACCGAACACTGAAGCTTTCTTT
medium-sized	TRBD1	TRBJ1-1	TRBV20-1	CSARQGDTEAFF	TGCAGTGCTAGACAGGGGGACACTGAAGCTTTCTTT
medium-sized	.	TRBJ1-2	TRBV4-1	CASSQDRGSFYGYTF	TGCGCCAGCAGCCAAGATCGCGGAAGTTTCTATGGCTACACCTTC
medium-sized	TRBD1	TRBJ2-3	TRBV6-4	CASSDSGQGTDTQYF	TGTGCCAGCAGTGACTCGGGACAGGGCACAGATACGCAGTATTTT
few	.	TRBJ2-4	TRBV27	CASSDRPRGDIQYF	TGTGCCAGCAGTGACCGGCCCAGGGGAGACATTCAGTACTTC
medium-sized	.	TRBJ1-4	TRBV4-1	CASSQVSGTSNEKLFF	TGCGCCAGCAGCCAAGTTTCGGGGACCTCAAATGAAAAACTGTTTTTT
medium-sized	TRBD2	TRBJ2-1	TRBV5-5	CASSLEASGRGANEQFF	TGTGCCAGCAGCTTGGAGGCTAGCGGGAGAGGGGCAAATGAGCAGTTCTTC
medium-sized	TRBD2	TRBJ2-2	TRBV4-1	CASSQVSGTNTGELFF	TGCGCCAGCAGCCAAGTAAGCGGGACGAACACCGGGGAGCTGTTTTTT
medium-sized	TRBD2	TRBJ2-7	TRBV25-1	CASSPGGDEQYF	TGTGCCAGCAGTCCGGGGGGGGACGAGCAGTACTTC
.	.	TRBJ1-1	TRBV12-3/TRBV12-4	CASSLVGSTEAFF	TGTGCCAGCAGTTTAGTAGGGTCCACTGAAGCTTTCTTT
large	TRBD1	TRBJ1-1	TRBV25-1	CASSPQGTGILTEAFF	TGTGCCAGCAGTCCCCAAGGGACAGGGATCTTAACTGAAGCTTTCTTT
large	.	TRBJ2-3	TRBV28	CASSFGQGLADTQYF	TGTGCCAGCAGTTTCGGGCAGGGCTTGGCAGATACGCAGTATTTT
large	.	TRBJ2-7	TRBV18	CASSPSSQGIDEQYF	TGTGCCAGCTCACCGAGTTCTCAGGGGATTGACGAGCAGTACTTC